The 25 T cell receptor beta chains below all came from one sample that was sequenced in a study of Graves' ophthalmopathy and Graves' hyperthyroidism. Amplification of the TCR beta CDR3 regions used RNA transcripts (as template). First-round RT-PCR used HTBI primers; second-round multiplex PCR followed. Using its own MiXCR run on the multiplex PCR reads, TCRdb lists one record per CDR3 protein. The table lists 300,000 to 500,000 distinct CDR3 sequences, roughly 14% of them singletons. Source material: peripheral blood. Receptors were obtained from a woman aged 18-35 years with stable Graves' hyperthyroidism.

This clonotype occurred many times. CDR3 residues: CASSLGEVQPQHF. Here the CDR3 DNA reads TGTGCCAGCAGCTTAGGCGAAGTACAGCCCCAGCATTTT. The V gene is TRBV7-9, the J gene TRBJ1-5; D ambiguous. This CDR3 region has 13 residues. Trimming took off 1 base at V and 7 bases at J, with 8 bases between the two ends. Germline V CDR1 and CDR2: SEHNR, FQNEAQ (reference sequence).

The V and J genes are TRBV6-2 or TRBV6-3 and TRBJ2-3; 9 nucleotides line up with TRBD2. The CDR3 runs to 15 residues. Losses at the gene ends were 6 bases for V and 5 bases for J; bases not matched to a gene: 9. CDR1 and CDR2 (germline): MNHEY, SVGEGT. The CDR3 DNA is TGTGCCAGCAGCCCCTTTAGCGGGGGAGGAGATACGCAGTATTTT. It codes for CASSPFSGGGDTQYF.

This clonotype appeared a few times. The chain is built from TRBV12-3 or TRBV12-4 and TRBJ1-2; TRBD1 matches at 9 bases. V was clipped by 5 bases and J by 3 bases; unmatched bases: 7. The CDR3 extends over 15 amino acids. This CDR3 is CASSPGQGVYYGYTF. For the CDR3, the DNA is TGTGCCAGCAGTCCGGGACAGGGTGTCTACTATGGCTACACCTTC.

This rearrangement joins TRBV9 to TRBJ2-2; tentatively, D is TRBD1 (6 bases). The length of the CDR3 is 17 residues. V was trimmed by 0 bases and J by 6 bases, leaving 18 bases between them. Germline V gives CDR1 SGDLS, CDR2 YYNGEE. The CDR3 bases are TGTGCCAGCAGCGTAGCCTTTACAGGGACCGGCCCCGGGGAGCTGTTTTTT. This codes for CASSVAFTGTGPGELFF.

CDR3 sequence: CASSRDRVGYEQYF. The CDR3 nucleotides read TGCGCCAGCAGCCGGGACAGGGTGGGGTACGAGCAGTACTTC. This chain joins TRBV5-1 and TRBJ2-7, with 9 bases lining up with TRBD1. In germline, CDR1 is SGHRS, CDR2 YFSETQ. The CDR3 contains 14 residues. J gave up 4 bases and V 4 bases, and 6 bases lay outside the gene matches.

This clonotype has ten or more counts. The chain links TRBV20-1 to TRBJ1-5; no reliable D call. This CDR3 has 12 amino acids. Germline assignment: CDR1 DFQATT and CDR2 SNEGSKA (reference sequence). Trimming took 3 bases from V and 4 from J, leaving 7 bases between them. The CDR3 is CSASGGNQPQHF. The CDR3 DNA reads as TGCAGTGCTAGTGGCGGGAATCAGCCCCAGCATTTT.

Notes on this clonotype: This may be a read error: a much more frequent sequence differs by one nucleotide. The J gene is TRBJ1-2, the V gene TRBV27; D is unresolved. CDR1 is MNHEY, CDR2 SMNVEV, per germline (reference sequence). The length of the CDR3 is 12 residues. Trimming shortened V by 6 bases and J by 13 bases, and 18 bases separated the two germline ends. CDR3 coding DNA: TGTGCCAGCAGAGACACAGCGATAGGCCTCACCTTC. Its translation is CASRDTAIGLTF.

Only a few counts were recorded for this clonotype. V and J are TRBV19 and TRBJ1-3; D perhaps matches TRBD1 (5 bases). The CDR3 length is 15 residues. The V gene's germline CDR1 is LNHDA and CDR2 SQIVND (reference sequence). V lost 2 bases and J lost 1, with 9 bases in between. CDR3 DNA: TGTGCCAGTAGTATATCGGGGCTATCTGGAAACACCATATATTTT. Protein: CASSISGLSGNTIYF.

This clonotype was seen repeatedly, ten times or more. The CDR3 nucleotides are TGTGCCAGCAGCCCGCGAGTGGACAGGGGCGGAGTATCCTACGAGCAGTACTTC. It codes for CASSPRVDRGGVSYEQYF. The chain carries TRBV11-2 and TRBJ2-7, with 9 bases matching TRBD1. With V trimmed by 5 bases and J by 1 base, 15 bases remained unmatched. Looked up from germline, CDR1 is SGHAT and CDR2 is FQNNGV. The CDR3 runs to 18 residues.

This sequence joins TRBV5-1 and TRBJ1-2, with D perhaps TRBD1 (6 bases). Trimming took 1 base from V and 8 from J, leaving 12 bases between them. CDR3 length equals 13 residues. Germline V gene sequence: CDR1 SGHRS, CDR2 YFSETQ. CDR3 sequence (DNA): TGCGCCAGCAGCTTGCGGGGGGCGCAAGGCTACACCTTC. Its translation is CASSLRGAQGYTF.

This clonotype was observed a few times. This CDR3 is CASYSGGNSPLHF. The CDR3 DNA reads TGTGCCAGCTATTCAGGGGGGAATTCACCCCTCCACTTT. The rearrangement links TRBV6-1 to TRBJ1-6; 7 bases are a match to TRBD1. The CDR3 has 13 residues. J lost 7 bases, V lost 8 bases, and 5 bases had no gene match. CDR1 is MNHNS and CDR2 is SASEGT in the germline V gene.

This clonotype showed up many times. This chain uses TRBV10-2 with TRBJ1-6; D might be TRBD1 (5 bases). Deletions cut 3 bases from V and 4 bases from J, with 10 bases between. Germline V gene lookup returns CDR1 WSHSY and CDR2 SAAADI. The CDR3 is made up of 15 amino acids. The CDR3 region is CASSDGGAYNSPLHF. The CDR3 DNA sequence: TGCGCCAGCAGTGATGGGGGTGCTTATAATTCACCCCTCCACTTT.

This clonotype came up many times. CDR3 bases: TGTGCCACCAGTGATTTTGGAGGGGAAAAAGAGACCCAGTACTTC. Protein sequence: CATSDFGGEKETQYF. The J gene is TRBJ2-5, the V gene TRBV24-1; D may be TRBD2 (6 bases). CDR3 length equals 15 residues. Trimming stripped 1 base from V and 3 bases from J, with 11 bases between. Germline V gene data show CDR1 as KGHDR and CDR2 as SFDVKD.

This clonotype was seen repeatedly, ten times or more. This chain links TRBV24-1 with TRBJ2-2, with a weak D call TRBD2 (6 bases). Trimming shortened V by 1 base and J by 0 bases, and 26 bases separated the two germline ends. The germline V gene encodes CDR1 KGHDR and CDR2 SFDVKD. CDR3 length equals 22 residues. The CDR3 here is CATSDFGSVGGYGTANTGELFF. CDR3 sequence (DNA): TGTGCCACCAGTGATTTCGGGAGTGTAGGCGGTTATGGGACTGCGAACACCGGGGAGCTGTTTTTT.

This sequence joins TRBV28 and TRBJ2-7, with D unclear. Between the trimmed V and J ends, which lost 6 bases and 0 bases, there was a span of 12 bases. Germline loops: CDR1 MDHEN, CDR2 SYDVKM. The CDR3 has 14 residues. CDR3 sequence: CASRTDVSSYEQYF. In nucleotides, the CDR3 is TGTGCCAGCAGGACCGACGTATCCTCCTACGAGCAGTACTTC.

This clonotype showed up many times. This chain connects TRBV6-1 to TRBJ2-2; D gene unclear. The germline V and J ends were trimmed by 2 bases and 9 bases, with 13 bases remaining between them. Germline CDR1 reads MNHNS; CDR2 reads SASEGT. The CDR3 consists of 14 residues. The CDR3 sequence: CASSEPRLTRELFF. The CDR3 bases are TGTGCCAGCAGTGAACCCCGACTGACCAGGGAGCTGTTTTTT.

Many counts were recorded for this clonotype. V gene TRBV19 combines with J gene TRBJ2-7; 11 bases fit TRBD1. Looked up from germline, CDR1 is LNHDA and CDR2 is SQIVND (reference sequence). With 9 bases clipped from V and 3 bases from J, the junction kept 4 bases outside the gene matches. The CDR3 totals 13 residues. CDR3 in DNA: TGTGCCAGCAGTGGGACAGGGGGCTACGAGCAGTACTTC. Translation: CASSGTGGYEQYF.

This clonotype was counted many times. The V and J genes are TRBV6-1 and TRBJ2-5, with 8 bases identical to TRBD2. CDR3 length: 16 residues. Germline lookup yields CDR1 MNHNS and CDR2 SASEGT. Trimming at V came to 6 bases and at J to 2 bases, leaving 11 bases not matched to a gene. The CDR3 loop is CASSVTQRGPQETQYF. The CDR3 nucleotides are TGTGCCAGCAGCGTGACCCAGCGGGGGCCGCAAGAGACCCAGTACTTC.

The chain links TRBV7-9 to TRBJ1-1; no definite D call. Trimming removed 2 bases from V and 8 bases from J, with 9 bases in between. This CDR3 contains 12 residues. The germline gives CDR1 SEHNR, CDR2 FQNEAQ (reference sequence). CDR3 sequence (DNA): TGTGCCAGCAGCTTACCGGAGGCCGAAGCTTTCTTT. Translation: CASSLPEAEAFF.

This chain uses TRBV15 with TRBJ1-5, with D possibly matching TRBD1 (5 bases). Germline V gives CDR1 LNHNV, CDR2 YYDKDF (reference sequence). The CDR3 is made up of 17 amino acids. V lost 1 base and J lost 8, with 21 bases in between. The CDR3 DNA is TGTGCCACCAGCAGAGGGGCAGGGATGCGAGGTAGGGAGCCCCAGCATTTT. This encodes CATSRGAGMRGREPQHF.

The table lists this clonotype with many counts. CDR3 DNA: TGCAGCGTTGAATCCCCAGGGGAACCCTACGAGCAGTACTTC. This translates into CSVESPGEPYEQYF. The gene calls are TRBV29-1 and TRBJ2-7; the D gene is possibly TRBD1 (6 bases). The CDR3 is 14 amino acids. The V end lost 2 bases, the J end lost 2 bases, and 13 bases lay between the germline ends. The germline V gene has CDR1 SQVTM and CDR2 ANQGSEA.

Ten or more counts support this clonotype. The V call is TRBV24-1, the J call TRBJ1-2; TRBD1 is a possible D gene (6 bases). Germline V gives CDR1 KGHDR, CDR2 SFDVKD. V was trimmed by 3 bases and J by 2 bases, leaving 9 bases between them. This CDR3 is 14 amino acids long. CDR3 DNA sequence: TGTGCCACCAGTGATCAGGACAGAAACTATGGCTACACCTTC. Translation gives CATSDQDRNYGYTF.

This clonotype has a count of ten or more. This rearrangement joins TRBV6-1 to TRBJ2-4; the match to TRBD1 covers 7 bases. The CDR3 runs to 15 residues. V dropped 8 bases and J dropped 6; count of bases not matched to a gene: 13. Looked up from germline, CDR1 is MNHNS and CDR2 is SASEGT. The CDR3 DNA reads TGTGCCAGCCTTACGGTCAGACAGGGCGGAAACATTCAGTACTTC. As protein: CASLTVRQGGNIQYF.

The chain couples TRBV6-2 or TRBV6-3 to TRBJ1-1; D is possibly TRBD1 (5 bases). Trimming removed 3 bases at V and 1 base at J, with 12 bases between. The CDR3 has 15 amino acids. CDR1 and CDR2 from the germline V gene are MNHEY and SVGEGT. DNA of the CDR3: TGTGCCAGCAGTTATACAGGAGAGGGGAACACTGAAGCTTTCTTT. This codes for CASSYTGEGNTEAFF.

There are many counts of this clonotype. The rearrangement joins TRBV11-2 to TRBJ2-5; 14 bases line up with TRBD2. With 2 bases clipped from V and 1 base from J, the junction kept 6 bases outside the gene matches. This CDR3 contains 18 residues. Germline values: CDR1 SGHAT, CDR2 FQNNGV. CDR3 sequence: CASSLSGTSGGLQETQYF. DNA for the CDR3: TGTGCCAGCAGCTTATCCGGGACTAGCGGGGGCCTCCAAGAGACCCAGTACTTC. Full variable domain (missing parts from reference TRBV11-2 and TRBJ2-5): EAGVAQSPRYKIIEKRQSVAFWCNPISGHATLYWYQQILGQGPKLLIQFQNNGVVDDSQLPKDRFSAERLKGVDSTLKIQPAKLEDSAVYLCASSLSGTSGGLQETQYFGPGTRLLVL.